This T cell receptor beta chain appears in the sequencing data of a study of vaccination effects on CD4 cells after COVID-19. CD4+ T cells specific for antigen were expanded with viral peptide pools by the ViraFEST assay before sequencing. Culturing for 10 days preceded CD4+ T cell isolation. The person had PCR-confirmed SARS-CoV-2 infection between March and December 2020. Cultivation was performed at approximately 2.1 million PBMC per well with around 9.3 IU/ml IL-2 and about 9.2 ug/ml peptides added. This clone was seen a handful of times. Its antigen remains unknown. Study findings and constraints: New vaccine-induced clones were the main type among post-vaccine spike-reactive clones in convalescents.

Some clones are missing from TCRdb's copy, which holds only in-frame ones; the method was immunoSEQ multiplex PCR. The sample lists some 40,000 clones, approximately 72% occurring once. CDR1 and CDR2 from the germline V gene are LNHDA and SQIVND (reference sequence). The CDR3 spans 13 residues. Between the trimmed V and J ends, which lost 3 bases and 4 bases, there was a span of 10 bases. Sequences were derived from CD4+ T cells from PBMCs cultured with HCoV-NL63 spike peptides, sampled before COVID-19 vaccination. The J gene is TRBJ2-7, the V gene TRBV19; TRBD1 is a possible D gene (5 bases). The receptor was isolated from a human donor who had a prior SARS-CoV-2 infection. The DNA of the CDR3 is TGTGCCAGTAGTATGTCGTCAGGGTACGAGCAGTACTTC. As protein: CASSMSSGYEQYF.